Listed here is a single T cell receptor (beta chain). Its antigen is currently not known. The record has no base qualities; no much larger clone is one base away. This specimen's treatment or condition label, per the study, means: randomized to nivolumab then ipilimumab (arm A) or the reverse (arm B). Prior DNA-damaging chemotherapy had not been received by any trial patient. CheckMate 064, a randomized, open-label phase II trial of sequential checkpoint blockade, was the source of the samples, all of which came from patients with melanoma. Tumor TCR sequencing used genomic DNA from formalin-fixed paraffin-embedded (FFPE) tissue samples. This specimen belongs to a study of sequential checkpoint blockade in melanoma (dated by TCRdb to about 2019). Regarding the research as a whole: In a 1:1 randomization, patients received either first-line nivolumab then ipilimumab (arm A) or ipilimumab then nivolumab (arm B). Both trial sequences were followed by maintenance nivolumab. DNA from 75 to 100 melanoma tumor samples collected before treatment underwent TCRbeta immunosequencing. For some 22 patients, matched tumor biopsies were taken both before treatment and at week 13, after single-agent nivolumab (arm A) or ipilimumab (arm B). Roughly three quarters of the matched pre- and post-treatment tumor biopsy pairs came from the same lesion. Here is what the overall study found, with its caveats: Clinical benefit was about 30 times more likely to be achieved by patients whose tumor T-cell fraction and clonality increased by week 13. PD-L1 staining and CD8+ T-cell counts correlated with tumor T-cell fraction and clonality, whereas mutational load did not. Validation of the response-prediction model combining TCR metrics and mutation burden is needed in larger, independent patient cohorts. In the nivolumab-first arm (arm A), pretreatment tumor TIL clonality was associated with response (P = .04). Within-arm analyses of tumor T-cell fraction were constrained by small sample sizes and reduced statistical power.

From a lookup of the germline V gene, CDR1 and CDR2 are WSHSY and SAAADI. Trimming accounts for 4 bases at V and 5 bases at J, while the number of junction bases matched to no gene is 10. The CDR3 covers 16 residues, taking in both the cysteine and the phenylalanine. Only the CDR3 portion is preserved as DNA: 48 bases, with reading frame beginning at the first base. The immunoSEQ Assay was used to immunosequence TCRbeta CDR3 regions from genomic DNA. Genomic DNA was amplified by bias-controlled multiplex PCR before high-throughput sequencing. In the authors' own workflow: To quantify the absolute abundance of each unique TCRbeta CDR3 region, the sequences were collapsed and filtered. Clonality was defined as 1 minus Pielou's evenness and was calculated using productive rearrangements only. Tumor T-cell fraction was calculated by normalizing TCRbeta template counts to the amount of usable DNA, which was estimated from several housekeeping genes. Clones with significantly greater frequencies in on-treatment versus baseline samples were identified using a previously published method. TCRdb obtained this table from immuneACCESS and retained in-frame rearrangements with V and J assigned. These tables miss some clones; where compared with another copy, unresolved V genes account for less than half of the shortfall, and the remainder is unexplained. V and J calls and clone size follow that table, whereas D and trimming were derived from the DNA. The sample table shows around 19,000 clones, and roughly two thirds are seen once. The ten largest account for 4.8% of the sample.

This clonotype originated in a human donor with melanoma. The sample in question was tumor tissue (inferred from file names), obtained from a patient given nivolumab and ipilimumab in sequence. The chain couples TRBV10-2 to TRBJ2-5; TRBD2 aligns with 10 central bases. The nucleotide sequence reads TGCGCCAGCAGTGGGGAGCGGGGGGGCTTGGCGGAGACCCAGTACTTC. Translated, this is CASSGERGGLAETQYF.